This paragraph covers one T cell receptor beta chain sequence. Original analysis: Reference gene primers were amplified, and this amplification served to estimate nucleated cell counts. Only in-frame clones appear in the TCRdb table, and some are missing; sequencing was by immunoSEQ multiplex PCR. The DNA gave D and trimming, while V, J and clone size come from that table. There are more than 85,000 clones in the sample; 85% to 95% occur only once, and less than 2% lies in the top ten. The data were taken from a study of blood T cell repertoires in COVID-19. On the study more broadly: COVID-19 samples collected from the United States, Italy and Spain covered acute and convalescent phases.

The V and J ends lost 5 bases and 2 bases, in that order; junction bases with no gene match: 11. Germline V lookup: CDR1 MDHEN, CDR2 SYDVKM. The CDR3 contains 16 residues. Sequencing used peripheral blood. The chain has TRBV28 and TRBJ2-7; 8 nucleotides align to TRBD1. This sequence was found in a man in his 60s with acute or convalescent COVID-19. The CDR3 spells CASSTPLGQEPYEQYF. Here the CDR3 DNA reads TGTGCCAGCAGTACCCCACTGGGACAGGAGCCCTACGAGCAGTACTTC.